These 23 T cell receptor beta chains came from one sample sequenced in a study of cytomegalovirus exposure and HLA in healthy donors (dated 2017 in TCRdb). Library construction relied on the immunoSEQ multiplex PCR assay. TCRdb took this table from immuneACCESS and kept in-frame rearrangements with V and J called. Such tables lack part of the clones; where checked against another copy, unresolved V genes explain under half of the gap, and the rest is unexplained. For this sample the table gives about 82,000 clones, of which about 92% were detected only once. The ten largest make up 0.55% to 0.75% of the sample. The sample comprised PBMCs. The receptors here all came from a man aged 18 to 29 in good health and CMV-seronegative.

The CDR3 sequence is CASTPGTGDYEQYF. The CDR3 DNA is TGCGCCAGCACCCCCGGGACAGGCGACTACGAGCAGTACTTC. This chain joins TRBV5-1 and TRBJ2-7; the match to TRBD1 covers 8 bases. The V gene end was trimmed by 6 bases and the J gene end by 3 bases; junction bases not matched to a gene: 8. This CDR3 region has 14 residues. In germline, CDR1 is SGHRS, CDR2 YFSETQ.

The rearrangement links TRBV6-5 to TRBJ2-1; 7 nucleotides line up with TRBD2. Losses at the gene ends were 4 bases for V and 4 bases for J; bases not matched to a gene: 7. The germline gives CDR1 MNHEY, CDR2 SVGAGI. This CDR3 spans 15 amino acids. In DNA form, the CDR3 reads TGTGCCAGCAGTTTAAGCCTAGCGGATTACAATGAGCAGTTCTTC. Translation gives CASSLSLADYNEQFF.

The chain recombines TRBV6-5 with TRBJ1-2; a possible D gene is TRBD1 (5 bases). Germline V gives CDR1 MNHEY, CDR2 SVGAGI. The CDR3 extends over 14 amino acids. V was trimmed by 0 bases and J by 5 bases, leaving 10 bases between them. The CDR3 DNA follows: TGTGCCAGCAGTTACTCAACGGCAGGGTATGGCTACACCTTC. Encoded protein: CASSYSTAGYGYTF.

This clone was seen only once. The V gene is TRBV18, the J gene TRBJ1-4; possible D gene TRBD1, 5 bases. This CDR3 is built from 17 residues. Germline V lookup: CDR1 KGHSH, CDR2 LQKENI. V was trimmed by 2 bases and J by 0 bases, leaving 13 bases between them. CDR3 residues: CASSPAGQGATNEKLFF. In DNA form, the CDR3 reads TGTGCCAGCTCACCAGCCGGCCAGGGCGCAACTAATGAAAAACTGTTTTTT.

About this clone: The junction departs from germline at one end; a sequencing error may be responsible. The chain combines TRBV9 with TRBJ2-1, with 7 bases aligning to TRBD1. The CDR3 length is 12 residues. CDR1 SGDLS and CDR2 YYNGEE come from the germline V gene. In nucleotides, the CDR3 is TGTGCCAGCAGCGACACCGACAGGGCGATACTCTTC. It specifies CASSDTDRAILF.

V gene TRBV15 combines with J gene TRBJ2-7; TRBD1 aligns across 10 bases. This CDR3 contains 15 residues. V shed 1 base, J shed 3 bases, and the junction held 3 bases outside the gene matches. Germline CDR1 reads LNHNV; CDR2 reads YYDKDF (reference sequence). The CDR3 here is CATSRVTGGVYEQYF. The CDR3 DNA follows: TGTGCCACCAGCAGAGTGACAGGGGGCGTCTACGAGCAGTACTTC.

This chain connects TRBV4-1 to TRBJ1-4, with TRBD1 matching over 9 bases. The CDR3 sequence is 14 residues long. The V and J ends lost 4 bases and 10 bases, in that order; junction bases with no gene match: 7. Germline CDR1 MGHRA, CDR2 YSYEKL. This chain's CDR3 is CASSPPDRGAKLFF. DNA for the CDR3: TGCGCCAGCAGCCCCCCGGACAGGGGAGCAAAACTGTTTTTT.

CDR3 DNA sequence: TGCGCCAGCAGCCAAGATAGCTGGAGTGGGAACACTGAAGCTTTCTTT. Its translation: CASSQDSWSGNTEAFF. The rearrangement links TRBV4-3 to TRBJ1-1; D is undetermined. V was trimmed by 0 bases and J by 1 base, leaving 12 bases between them. Germline V gene data show CDR1 as LGHNA and CDR2 as YSLEER. This CDR3 region has 16 residues.

The chain combines TRBV5-4 with TRBJ2-7; possible D gene TRBD1, 5 bases. The V gene lost 2 bases and the J gene lost 3 bases, with 12 bases spanning the gap. CDR3 size: 14 residues. In germline, CDR1 is SGHNT, CDR2 YYREEE (reference sequence). The CDR3 sequence is CASSLGDALYEQYF. The CDR3 DNA reads as TGTGCCAGCAGCTTAGGGGATGCGCTCTACGAGCAGTACTTC.

V and J are TRBV5-1 and TRBJ1-2, with 7 bases that match TRBD1. The CDR3 covers 19 residues. Germline trimming cut 0 bases from V and 10 bases from J; bases unmatched to any gene: 24. The germline V gene encodes CDR1 SGHRS and CDR2 YFSETQ. The CDR3 DNA reads as TGCGCCAGCAGCTTGGTCACATTCCCCCCTCTTGAAACACAGGGGATCTACACCTTC. Translation: CASSLVTFPPLETQGIYTF.

The CDR3 DNA reads TGTGCCAGTAGGCCCCGACAGGGGGCGAGTTATGGCTACACCTTC. Its translation: CASRPRQGASYGYTF. The chain recombines TRBV19 with TRBJ1-2, with TRBD1 matching over 10 bases. In germline, CDR1 is LNHDA, CDR2 SQIVND (reference sequence). With V trimmed by 6 bases and J by 5 bases, 9 bases remained unmatched. The CDR3 is 15 residues long. The full variable domain, rest sourced from reference TRBV19 and TRBJ1-2, is DGGITQSPKYLFRKEGQNVTLSCEQNLNHDAMYWYRQDPGQGLRLIYYSQIVNDFQKGDIAEGYSVSREKKESFPLTVTSAQKNPTAFYLCASRPRQGASYGYTFGSGTRLTVV.

This sequence joins TRBV27 and TRBJ1-2; TRBD1 matches 11 bases. The V gene end was trimmed by 2 bases and the J gene end by 6 bases; junction bases not matched to a gene: 8. The CDR3 runs 16 residues. Germline V CDR1 and CDR2: MNHEY, SMNVEV (reference sequence). The CDR3 bases are TGTGCCAGCAGTTTAGTCGGGACAGGGGGGGTTGATGGCTACACCTTC. This gives the protein CASSLVGTGGVDGYTF.

The chain links TRBV19 to TRBJ2-4, with 7 bases that match TRBD1. V was pared by 4 bases and J by 9 bases, with 9 bases of the junction left unmatched. The CDR3 sequence is 14 residues long. The germline V gene has CDR1 LNHDA and CDR2 SQIVND (reference sequence). CDR3 sequence (DNA): TGTGCCAGTAGTAGGGGGACAGTCCCATCCATTCAGTACTTC. This encodes CASSRGTVPSIQYF.

This clone appeared a few times. The V call is TRBV4-1, the J call TRBJ2-1; TRBD2 agrees at 9 bases. Germline V lookup: CDR1 MGHRA, CDR2 YSYEKL. This CDR3 has 18 amino acids. Trimming at V came to 1 base and at J to 6 bases, leaving 13 bases not matched to a gene. The CDR3 region has the DNA TGCGCCAGCAGCCAAGTCGACCTGGGACTAGCAGGATCCAATGAGCAGTTCTTC. Its translation is CASSQVDLGLAGSNEQFF.

V usage is TRBV9 and J usage is TRBJ1-5; a possible D gene is TRBD1 (5 bases). V lost 4 bases to trimming and J lost 0 bases, with 8 bases between them. Germline CDR1 is SGDLS and CDR2 is YYNGEE. CDR3 length: 14 amino acids. CDR3 coding DNA: TGTGCCAGCAGCTCGGACATTAGCAATCAGCCCCAGCATTTT. It yields the protein CASSSDISNQPQHF.

The chain combines TRBV6-5 with TRBJ1-2; D not certain. CDR1 MNHEY and CDR2 SVGAGI come from the germline V gene. Trimming shortened V by 2 bases and J by 3 bases, and 7 bases separated the two germline ends. The CDR3 covers 13 residues. The CDR3 nucleotides are TGTGCCAGCAGTTACGGGCAGGACTATGGCTACACCTTC. It translates to CASSYGQDYGYTF.

CDR3 sequence: CASSQGPGRGYEQYF. DNA for the CDR3: TGTGCCAGCAGCCAGGGGCCGGGGAGGGGCTACGAGCAGTACTTC. The chain is built from TRBV9 and TRBJ2-7, with TRBD2 as a possible D gene (7 bases). The V and J ends lost 4 bases and 3 bases respectively, with 17 bases between them. The CDR3 loop spans 15 amino acids. Germline V gives CDR1 SGDLS, CDR2 YYNGEE.

The chain employs TRBV6-5 and TRBJ2-7; D gene ambiguous. CDR1 and CDR2 from the germline V gene are MNHEY and SVGAGI. The CDR3 has 13 residues. The V and J ends lost 7 bases and 0 bases respectively, with 10 bases between them. The CDR3 DNA follows: TGTGCCAGCAAAAGCTACCGCTCCTACGAGCAGTACTTC. Its translation: CASKSYRSYEQYF.

The rearrangement uses TRBV2 and TRBJ1-1; no clear D gene. Between the trimmed V and J ends, which lost 6 bases and 4 bases, there was a span of 12 bases. This CDR3 is 13 amino acids long. Germline V gene lookup returns CDR1 SNHLY and CDR2 FYNNEI. CDR3 residues: CASRPGEGTEAFF. CDR3 DNA sequence: TGTGCCAGCAGGCCCGGGGAAGGCACTGAAGCTTTCTTT.

The chain links TRBV19 to TRBJ1-4; D gene ambiguous. Trimming stripped 5 bases from V and 3 bases from J, with 10 bases between. In germline, CDR1 is LNHDA, CDR2 SQIVND (reference sequence). The length of the CDR3 is 14 residues. In DNA form, the CDR3 reads TGTGCCAGTAGTCGCGGGGAAGCTAATGAAAAACTGTTTTTT. It encodes CASSRGEANEKLFF.

The chain joins TRBV6-5 to TRBJ2-3, with 9 bases that match TRBD2. Germline V gene lookup returns CDR1 MNHEY and CDR2 SVGAGI. The CDR3 consists of 15 residues. With 7 bases clipped from V and 6 bases from J, the junction kept 11 bases outside the gene matches. CDR3 residues: CASIPAGGDQDTQYF. The CDR3 DNA is TGTGCCAGCATCCCCGCGGGAGGGGACCAGGATACGCAGTATTTT.

The DNA for the CDR3 is TGCGCCAGCAGGGTACAGGGGGACACCGGGGAGCTGTTTTTT. Protein sequence: CASRVQGDTGELFF. The rearrangement uses TRBV5-1 and TRBJ2-2; 8 bases map to TRBD1. The germline V gene has CDR1 SGHRS and CDR2 YFSETQ. The V and J ends lost 5 bases and 3 bases, in that order; junction bases with no gene match: 3. The CDR3 is 14 amino acids.

The V call is TRBV7-2, the J call TRBJ2-7; D not certain. CDR3 length: 13 amino acids. The V gene lost 2 bases and the J gene lost 3 bases, with 8 bases spanning the gap. Per germline, CDR1 SGHTA and CDR2 FQGNSA. CDR3 DNA: TGTGCCAGCAGCTTAAACCGAGACTACGAGCAGTACTTC. Protein: CASSLNRDYEQYF.